This T cell receptor (beta chain) came from a study of OX40 agonist ivuxolimab in advanced cancers. For the wider study: Ivuxolimab, which targeted the costimulatory receptor OX40 (CD134), was an agonistic, fully human IgG2 monoclonal antibody. The point of sequencing TCRbeta in the periphery was to test whether ivuxolimab changed TCR sequence diversity and drove clonal T-cell expansion. Of the roughly 51 dose-escalation patients, hepatocellular carcinoma was present in some 19, melanoma in around 15, renal cell carcinoma in 9 and head and neck cancer in 9. Three dose-escalation patients achieved partial responses, one with hepatocellular carcinoma and two with cutaneous melanoma. In the dose-escalation cohort, over 65% of patients were male, and the mean age was approximately 64 years, with a range of roughly 23 to 85. Intravenous ivuxolimab was administered to patients every 2 weeks at six dose levels: 0.01, 0.1, 0.3, 1.5, 3 and 10 mg/kg. The paper covers the monotherapy dose-escalation part of the phase I ivuxolimab trial, which included N ≈ 50 patients. Prior anti-PD-1, anti-PD-L1 or anti-CTLA-4 therapy was permitted, and checkpoint inhibitors had been received by about 36% of dose-escalation patients. The study at large found these results: In the 0.1-3.0 mg/kg groups, partial responders had among the lowest normalized peripheral clonal expansion, particularly in CD8+ T cells. After ivuxolimab, more expanded clones were found on average in CD8+ T cells than in CD4+ T cells. The antigen specificity of the peripheral T cells that underwent clonal expansion was not determined. At doses of 0.1 to 3.0 mg/kg, clonal expansion of both CD4+ and CD8+ blood T cells was observed from baseline to week 6. Low levels of normalized T-cell clonal expansion were also shown by some nonresponding patients.

The trial excluded patients who had a history of autoimmune disease or were on systemic immunosuppression. In every dose cohort, peripheral blood was drawn for TCR sequencing at baseline, cycle 4 day 1, and cycle 7 day 1. Samples were obtained from an open-label, multicenter, first-in-human phase I dose-escalation trial of ivuxolimab. The trial enrolled adults with locally advanced or metastatic head and neck squamous cell, hepatocellular, melanoma or renal cell carcinoma. Before TCR sequencing, CD4+ T cells and CD8+ T cells from peripheral blood were sorted into separate populations. For sequencing of the TCRbeta CDR3 region, genomic DNA was extracted from the sorted cells. The immunoSEQ Assay was used for sequencing of TCRbeta CDR3 regions. TCRdb mirrors the immuneACCESS table, restricted to in-frame sequences. Some clones are absent from its copies; in checked studies, under half trace to an unresolved V gene, and the reason for the others is unknown. The sample profile shows tens of thousands of clones; roughly 82% of them were found once. The ten largest account for approximately 2.6% of the sample.

Of note for this clone: What antigen it recognizes has not been identified. No clone much larger than this one lies a single base away; base qualities are absent.

Per the germline V gene (reference sequence), GTSNPN is the CDR1 and SVGIG is the CDR2. The CDR3 holds 13 amino acids from the cysteine to the phenylalanine. The read is trimmed to its CDR3 DNA, 39 bases read in frame from base 1. V is reduced by 4 bases and J by 3 bases, leaving a spacing of 12 bases between them. The TCR was taken from an adult with an advanced solid tumor such as melanoma, head and neck, liver or kidney cancer. This sequence uses TRBV30 and TRBJ1-1; the D gene is not confidently resolved. Sequencing used CD4+ or CD8+ T cells sorted from blood, obtained in a trial of the OX40 agonist ivuxolimab. The DNA is as follows: TGTGCCTGGAACCGGGCCCGGGACACTGAAGCTTTCTTT. The resulting protein is CAWNRARDTEAFF.